The 20 T cell receptor beta chains reported below all come from one sample, sequenced in a study of graft-versus-host responses after intestinal transplantation (dated by TCRdb to about 2021). For these receptors, no antigen is known. The method was the immunoSEQ multiplex PCR assay. This is the immuneACCESS table as TCRdb keeps it, with only in-frame sequences that have V and J called. A part of the clones is gone; compared with another copy, unresolved V genes explain less than half, and the rest is unexplained. The sample records roughly 97,000 clones, about 88% of which are singletons. More than 0.8% of the sample belongs to the ten largest clones. The time point label, as the study defines it: cells obtained before transplantation from donor or recipient. Sequenced here: unstimulated CD4+ T cells sorted from spleen or lymph node cells, sampled before intestinal transplant. The receptor source for this set is a human donor who received an intestinal transplant.

This chain connects TRBV5-3 to TRBJ1-5; no clear D gene. TRBV5-3 is noted as an ORF with a role that remains uncertain. The CDR3 totals 14 residues. Between the trimmed V and J ends, which lost 2 bases and 7 bases, there was a span of 13 bases. Here the CDR3 DNA reads TGTGCCAGAAGCTTCAGGTGGGGTTTACAGCCCCAGCATTTT. This sequence encodes CARSFRWGLQPQHF.

CDR3 protein: CASSSRQGAETQYF. The CDR3 DNA reads as TGTGCCAGCAGCTCAAGACAGGGGGCGGAGACCCAGTACTTC. The chain uses TRBV11-1 and TRBJ2-5; TRBD1 matches at 10 bases. The J segment lost 5 bases and the V segment lost 4 bases, leaving 4 bases of the junction unmatched. The CDR3 loop spans 14 amino acids. CDR1 is SGHAT, CDR2 FQDESV, per germline (reference sequence). The full variable domain, rest sourced from reference TRBV11-1 and TRBJ2-5, is EAEVAQSPRYKITEKSQAVAFWCDPISGHATLYWYRQILGQGPELLVQFQDESVVDDSQLPKDRFSAERLKGVDSTLKIQPAELGDSAMYLCASSSRQGAETQYFGPGTRLLVL.

The genes are TRBV5-4 and TRBJ1-2; no firm D call. Looked up from germline, CDR1 is SGHNT and CDR2 is YYREEE (reference sequence). The CDR3 contains 13 residues. Trimming removed 1 base at V and 8 bases at J, with 12 bases between. The CDR3 sequence is CASSLTPGRGYTF. The DNA of the CDR3 is TGTGCCAGCAGCTTGACGCCAGGTCGGGGCTACACCTTC.

This chain uses TRBV5-4 with TRBJ1-1; D gene ambiguous. The germline CDR1 and CDR2 sequences are SGHNT and YYREEE (reference sequence). V was cut by 0 bases and J by 2 bases, with 11 bases left in between. The CDR3 length is 15 residues. DNA of the CDR3: TGTGCCAGCAGCTTGGCCGGGCTAGCAAACACTGAAGCTTTCTTT. This sequence encodes CASSLAGLANTEAFF.

V gene TRBV10-3 combines with J gene TRBJ2-2, with TRBD2 identical over 11 bases. This CDR3 has 16 residues. The germline gives CDR1 ENHRY, CDR2 SYGVKD. Losses at the gene ends were 8 bases for V and 3 bases for J; bases not matched to a gene: 8. In nucleotides, the CDR3 is TGTGCCATCCAAGGGGGACTAGCGGCCGACACCGGGGAGCTGTTTTTT. Residues: CAIQGGLAADTGELFF.

This clone occurred a few times. This chain connects TRBV6-5 to TRBJ1-6; D is unresolved. V dropped 5 bases and J dropped 10 bases, with 6 bases sitting between them. CDR1 is MNHEY and CDR2 is SVGAGI in the germline V gene. This CDR3 is 11 amino acids long. The CDR3 region has the DNA TGTGCCAGCAGTAGACACTCACCCCTCCACTTT. The encoded protein is CASSRHSPLHF.

A single count supports this clone. The rearrangement links TRBV7-9 to TRBJ2-1, with D perhaps matching TRBD2 (6 bases). The CDR3 covers 19 residues. Germline values: CDR1 SEHNR, CDR2 FQNEAQ (reference sequence). The V end was cut by 1 base, the J end by 4 bases, with 23 bases between. As DNA, the CDR3 is TGTGCCAGCAGCTTAGTTAGAGGAGAGACTAGTGGTTTTTACAATGAGCAGTTCTTC. This sequence encodes CASSLVRGETSGFYNEQFF. The entire variable domain, with the rest obtained from reference TRBV7-9 and TRBJ2-1, is as follows: DTGVSQNPRHKITKRGQNVTFRCDPISEHNRLYWYRQTLGQGPEFLTYFQNEAQLEKSRLLSDRFSAERPKGSFSTLEIQRTEQGDSAMYLCASSLVRGETSGFYNEQFFGPGTRLTVL.

V gene TRBV10-3 combines with J gene TRBJ1-5, with D possibly being TRBD1 (6 bases). The CDR3 is 13 residues long. The germline gives CDR1 ENHRY, CDR2 SYGVKD. V lost 10 bases, J lost 5 bases, and 15 bases lay in between. In nucleotides, the CDR3 is TGTGCCACCCTACAGGGTCTAGATCAGCCCCAGCATTTT. Translation gives CATLQGLDQPQHF.

The chain couples TRBV19 to TRBJ2-1, with TRBD2 identical over 14 bases. Germline V gene data show CDR1 as LNHDA and CDR2 as SQIVND (reference sequence). The CDR3 contains 16 residues. V lost 8 bases, J lost 4 bases, and 7 bases stayed unmatched. CDR3 amino acids: CASQGTSGSVYNEQFF. CDR3 nucleotides: TGTGCCAGTCAAGGGACTAGCGGGAGTGTATACAATGAGCAGTTCTTC. Looking up the rest from reference TRBV19 and TRBJ2-1 gives the full variable domain: DGGITQSPKYLFRKEGQNVTLSCEQNLNHDAMYWYRQDPGQGLRLIYYSQIVNDFQKGDIAEGYSVSREKKESFPLTVTSAQKNPTAFYLCASQGTSGSVYNEQFFGPGTRLTVL.

DNA of the CDR3: TGCGCCAGCAGCGTCTACCTAGCGGGGTATGACGAGCAGTACTTC. This gives the protein CASSVYLAGYDEQYF. The chain is built from TRBV5-1 and TRBJ2-7; 9 bases align to TRBD2. This CDR3 has 15 residues. Germline assignment: CDR1 SGHRS and CDR2 YFSETQ. V was clipped by 4 bases and J by 5 bases; unmatched bases: 10.

This clone came up once. The chain carries TRBV10-3 and TRBJ2-1; 8 bases line up with TRBD2. Germline loops: CDR1 ENHRY, CDR2 SYGVKD. The CDR3 covers 16 residues. Trimming cost V 8 bases and J 1 base; bases outside gene matches: 10. The CDR3 DNA is TGTGCCATCGGACTTTTGGGCGGGAGGTCCTACAATGAGCAGTTCTTC. Amino acid sequence: CAIGLLGGRSYNEQFF.

CDR3 in amino acids: CASRPIRGEGTDTQYF. CDR3 nucleotides: TGTGCCAGCAGACCCATAAGAGGGGAGGGCACAGATACGCAGTATTTT. The genes are TRBV5-4 and TRBJ2-3, with D perhaps matching TRBD2 (6 bases). Per germline, CDR1 SGHNT and CDR2 YYREEE (reference sequence). Trimming stripped 5 bases from V and 1 base from J, with 17 bases between. The CDR3 runs 16 residues. Looking up the rest from reference TRBV5-4 and TRBJ2-3 gives the full variable domain: ETGVTQSPTHLIKTRGQQVTLRCSSQSGHNTVSWYQQALGQGPQFIFQYYREEENGRGNFPPRFSGLQFPNYSSELNVNALELDDSALYLCASRPIRGEGTDTQYFGPGTRLTVL.

This chain links TRBV6-1 with TRBJ2-3, with no clear D. The CDR3 has 14 amino acids. The germline V gene encodes CDR1 MNHNS and CDR2 SASEGT. Trimming pared 5 bases from V and 0 bases from J, leaving 9 bases between. CDR3 sequence (DNA): TGTGCCAGCAGTCAGCTTACTAGCACAGATACGCAGTATTTT. This gives the protein CASSQLTSTDTQYF.

J is TRBJ2-7 and V is TRBV18; 9 bases fit TRBD1. V lost 1 base to trimming and J lost 4 bases; unmatched junction nucleotides: 2. Germline values: CDR1 KGHSH, CDR2 LQKENI. This CDR3 is 14 amino acids long. As DNA, the CDR3 is TGTGCCAGCTCACCACAACAGGGGGCGTACGAGCAGTACTTC. Amino acid sequence: CASSPQQGAYEQYF. The whole variable domain, remainder taken from reference TRBV18 and TRBJ2-7, is NAGVMQNPRHLVRRRGQEARLRCSPMKGHSHVYWYRQLPEEGLKFMVYLQKENIIDESGMPKERFSAEFPKEGPSILRIQQVVRGDSAAYFCASSPQQGAYEQYFGPGTRLTVT.

The chain combines TRBV5-1 with TRBJ2-6; D call uncertain. Trimming removed 7 bases at V and 0 bases at J, with 11 bases between. Germline assignment: CDR1 SGHRS and CDR2 YFSETQ. The CDR3 spans 15 residues. The CDR3 region is CASEQESSGANVLTF. CDR3 bases: TGCGCCAGCGAGCAGGAAAGCTCTGGGGCCAACGTCCTGACTTTC.

The V and J genes are TRBV7-3 and TRBJ2-2; 11 bases agree with TRBD1. The germline V gene encodes CDR1 SGHTA and CDR2 FQGTGA. With 5 bases clipped from V and 4 bases from J, the junction kept 12 bases outside the gene matches. This CDR3 region has 18 residues. CDR3 DNA: TGTGCCAGCAGCGCATCCCGGGACAGGGGGGCTTTCACCGGGGAGCTGTTTTTT. Protein product: CASSASRDRGAFTGELFF.

The chain carries TRBV9 and TRBJ2-1; unclear D gene. This CDR3 is 13 amino acids long. Between the trimmed V and J ends, which lost 7 bases and 5 bases, there was a span of 13 bases. Per germline, CDR1 SGDLS and CDR2 YYNGEE. The CDR3 loop reads CASSALRHNEQFF. The CDR3 region has the DNA TGTGCCAGCTCGGCCCTCCGGCACAATGAGCAGTTCTTC.

The chain is built from TRBV10-3 and TRBJ1-1; 9 nucleotides agree with TRBD1. CDR3 length equals 12 residues. J lost 4 bases, V lost 6 bases, and 0 bases had no gene match. Germline V CDR1 and CDR2: ENHRY, SYGVKD. CDR3 sequence: CAIRGQGTEAFF. CDR3 coding DNA: TGTGCCATCAGGGGACAGGGCACTGAAGCTTTCTTT.

This chain links TRBV14 with TRBJ2-2; perhaps TRBD2 as D (7 bases). Germline values: CDR1 SGHDN, CDR2 FVKESK. Trimming took 4 bases from V and 4 from J, leaving 22 bases between them. CDR3 size: 18 residues. The CDR3 DNA reads as TGTGCCAGCAGCCCACTTCCGGGGGGCAGGGAGAGCACCGGGGAGCTGTTTTTT. Amino acid sequence: CASSPLPGGRESTGELFF.

In its sample, this clone was seen a few times. The rearrangement links TRBV7-9 to TRBJ1-1; D possibly corresponds to TRBD1 (6 bases). Trimming shortened V by 5 bases and J by 0 bases, and 7 bases separated the two germline ends. The CDR3 covers 13 residues. CDR1 and CDR2 from the germline V gene are SEHNR and FQNEAQ (reference sequence). DNA of the CDR3: TGTGCCAGCAGCCAGGGGATGAACACTGAAGCTTTCTTT. Translated, it gives CASSQGMNTEAFF.